The rows below give T cell receptor beta chains drawn from one sample of a study of T cell changes during pregnancy in multiple sclerosis. Data came from immunoSEQ multiplex PCR; TCRdb stores just in-frame clones and leaves some out. The profile shows about 42,000 clones, more than 85% of them singletons. The sample in question was CD4+ T cells from peripheral blood mononuclear cells, obtained after pregnancy. The receptors were sampled from a female donor in good health, enrolled as a control in a pregnancy study. Each CDR3 is given with its conserved first and last residue.

TRBJ2-7	TRBV29-1	CSVEVRQGAREDEQYF
TRBJ2-4	TRBV5-6	CASSLGDRDTRIQYF
TRBJ2-7	TRBV30	CAWRKAGTYEQYF
TRBJ2-3	TRBV27	CASSFRGGRTSTDTQYF
TRBJ1-4	TRBV2	CAKSARGSNEKLFF
TRBJ1-1	TRBV29-1	CSVPTEGIGGEAFF
TRBJ1-1	TRBV7-9	CASSPGRGGVAEAFF
TRBJ1-1	TRBV5-1	CASSLTGNTEAFF
TRBJ2-3	TRBV2	CARDFSDTQYF
TRBJ1-4	TRBV5-1	CASSVIQEHNEKLFF
TRBJ1-6	TRBV2	CASSREVGNSPLHF
TRBJ2-2	TRBV19	CASSIVSGELFF
TRBJ2-1	TRBV29-1	CSVEGTVNNEQFF
TRBJ2-7	TRBV5-1	CASSFGEAYEQYF
TRBJ2-3	TRBV5-1	CASSQDRDLTDTQYF
TRBJ1-1	TRBV10-3	CAILEGTEAFF
TRBJ1-1	TRBV7-3	CASSFGPGEGAFF
TRBJ2-1	TRBV6-4	CASSPAGTSGSNEQFF
TRBJ1-4	TRBV28	CASSTVLTLGEKLFF
TRBJ1-5	TRBV19	CASSQSGGLSNQPQHF
TRBJ1-6	TRBV5-1	CASSPPGGNSPLHF
TRBJ1-6	TRBV15	CATSRDPMILDLNNSPLHF
TRBJ2-7	TRBV7-2	CASSLVDSGSVDEQYF
TRBJ1-5	TRBV30	CAWSVRHSNQPQHF
TRBJ2-7	TRBV7-2	CASSLTGPYEQYF
TRBJ2-5	TRBV18	CASSRGETQYF
TRBJ1-1	TRBV7-2	CASSLLLATEMTEAFF
TRBJ1-2	TRBV4-3	CASSPYYAGYGYTF
TRBJ1-4	TRBV6-1	CASNRDREEKLFF
TRBJ1-1	TRBV5-4	CASSFQGGRTEAFF
TRBJ1-3	TRBV18	CASSPFSAGGSGNTIYF
TRBJ2-1	TRBV7-3	CASSLASGNPHEQFF
TRBJ2-7	TRBV18	CASSPGTSGSNEQYF